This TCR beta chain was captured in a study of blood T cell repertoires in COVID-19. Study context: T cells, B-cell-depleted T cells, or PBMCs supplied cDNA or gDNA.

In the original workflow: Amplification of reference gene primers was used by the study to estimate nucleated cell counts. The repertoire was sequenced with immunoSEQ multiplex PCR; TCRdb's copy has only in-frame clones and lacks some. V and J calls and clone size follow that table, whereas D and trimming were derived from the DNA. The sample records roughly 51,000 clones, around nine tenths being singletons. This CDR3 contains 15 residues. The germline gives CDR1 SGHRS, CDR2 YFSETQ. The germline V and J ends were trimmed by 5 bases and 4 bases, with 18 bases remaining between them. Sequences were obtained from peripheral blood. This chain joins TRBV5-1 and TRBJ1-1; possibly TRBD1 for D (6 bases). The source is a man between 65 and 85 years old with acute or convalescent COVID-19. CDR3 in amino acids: CASRLGAVQSTEAFF. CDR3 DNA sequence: TGCGCCAGCAGGCTGGGGGCTGTCCAGAGCACTGAAGCTTTCTTT. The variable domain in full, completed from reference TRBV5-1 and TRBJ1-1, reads KAGVTQTPRYLIKTRGQQVTLSCSPISGHRSVSWYQQTPGQGLQFLFEYFSETQRNKGNFPGRFSGRQFSNSRSEMNVSTLELGDSALYLCASRLGAVQSTEAFFGQGTRLTVV.